The clone carrying this TCR beta chain was recorded only once. The trim removed 3 bases at V and 4 bases at J, leaving 1 base unmatched. The CDR3 is 13 residues long. Germline V CDR1 and CDR2: SGDLS, YYNGEE. The source of the sample is a study of graft-versus-host responses after intestinal transplantation. About the research overall: For 3 to 4 years after anti-thymocyte globulin induction, all recipients took tacrolimus and steroids.

TCRdb's copy holds only in-frame clones and misses some; the assay was immunoSEQ multiplex PCR. The sample lists 20,000 to 30,000 clones; approximately 40% were seen once. The study plated some 200,000 CFSE-labeled responders with some 200,000 irradiated, violet-dye-labeled stimulators. Study findings and constraints: Patients who carried graft-donor T cell macrochimerism also had high graft-versus-host to host-versus-graft clonal ratios in their allografts.

This TCR came from a human patient who received an intestinal transplant. The material was alloreactive CD4+ T cells from a mixed lymphocyte reaction culture, obtained before intestinal transplant. Regarding subset: CFSE-low proliferating T cells sorted from roughly 6-day pre-transplant mixed lymphocyte reaction (GvH or HvG direction). V gene TRBV9 combines with J gene TRBJ1-2, with 9 bases identical to TRBD1. CDR3 sequence reads: CASSATGGYGYTF. CDR3 DNA sequence: TGTGCCAGCAGCGCGACAGGGGGCTATGGCTACACCTTC.